This T cell receptor beta chain was documented in a study of Graves' ophthalmopathy and Graves' hyperthyroidism (dated by TCRdb to 2017 to 2018). Study-level background: Peripheral blood was collected at initial diagnosis, prior to any treatment. The study used signatures of the TCR beta repertoire to tell Graves' ophthalmopathy apart from Graves' hyperthyroidism and to predict which patients would progress to ophthalmopathy. In total, approximately 140 blood samples were TCR-sequenced: fewer than 50 ophthalmopathy, roughly 77 hyperthyroidism and some 17 hyperthyroidism-to-ophthalmopathy patients. A discovery set of 100 patients (43 ophthalmopathy, 57 stable hyperthyroidism) was enrolled to explore V-J signatures distinguishing ophthalmopathy from hyperthyroidism. An independent validation cohort was composed of about 20 hyperthyroidism patients and roughly 16 patients who later progressed from hyperthyroidism to ophthalmopathy. In a handful of hyperthyroidism patients, the T-cell repertoire of thyroid tissue was compared with the T-cell repertoire of blood. Following sampling, methimazole starting at 30 mg daily was administered to hyperthyroidism patients, and high-dose intravenous methylprednisolone was administered to ophthalmopathy patients.

V gives up 2 bases and J gives up 5 bases, and the segment between their germline ends measures 9 bases. CDR1 and CDR2 (KGHSH, LQKENI) derive from the germline V gene. The CDR3, cysteine through phenylalanine, is 13 amino acids long. Here the CDR3 DNA is all that survives: 39 bases in frame from base 1. Ophthalmopathy patients were characterized by moderately to severely active disease, a Clinical Activity Score of at least 3, a NOSPECS grade of at least 4, and a disease duration under 3 months. Patients with other autoimmune diseases, uncontrolled infections, pregnancy or lactation were excluded. Diagnosis was based on clinical symptoms, serum thyroxine, TRAb, thyroid ultrasound and orbital computed tomography. Ficoll-Paque density gradient centrifugation was used to isolate PBMCs from around 10 ml of fresh peripheral blood. Trizol reagent was used to extract the total RNA, and its quality was then checked on an Agilent 2100 Bioanalyzer.

This clonotype was counted ten times or more. Its binding antigen is unknown. No per-base quality is available; no much larger clone lies one base away. Overall study outcomes, separate from this receptor: Most expanded thyroid clonotypes with frequency above 0.001 were also detected in blood, suggesting blood repertoires may reflect the thyroid immune response. No statistical method was used to set the sample size in advance, and the investigators knew which group each participant was assigned to. In cross-validation, the 13-signature model distinguished ophthalmopathy from stable hyperthyroidism with 85% to 90% sensitivity and about 84% specificity, and in the test set the corresponding values were roughly 80% and 76%. In validation, the model predicted ophthalmopathy progression with 55% to 71% sensitivity and 72.22% specificity; roughly 12 predicted patients were CT-confirmed with GO in a median of approximately six months.

For repertoire sequencing, TCR beta CDR3 regions were amplified from RNA transcripts. HTBI primers and the Qiagen OneStep RT-PCR kit were used in a first-round RT-PCR, which was followed by a second-round multiplex PCR, size selection and purification. Libraries were sequenced paired-end with 100 bp reads on an Illumina HiSeq2000. For the original study's pipeline: SOAPnuke was used for read processing, and reads with adapters, uncalled bases, a mean Phred below 15, or no exact constant-primer or identifier match were discarded. COPE v1.2.5 was used to merge the high-quality paired reads. Each unique nucleotide sequence was treated as a clonotype, and MiTCR v1.1 was used to align the clonotypes to the IMGT TRB V, D and J references. Only V-J combinations with frequency above 0.0001 were analysed, covering over 99% of repertoires. A TCR clonal expansion and chaos score per V-J combination was defined as the ratio of F50 clonal expansion to chaos observed in the TCRdist matrix. Welch's t-statistics and random forest were used to narrow the features down to approximately 13 V-J combinations, which were then fed into a naive Bayes classifier. The similarity between thyroid and blood repertoires was quantified using the Morisita-Horn index. Using fastp trimming at Q25 and MiXCR clonotype assembly, TCRdb reanalyzed the public sequencing data and kept in-frame beta chains. All rows with the same CDR3 protein become a single entry with the most common DNA and genes. These V and J calls are TCRdb output, not the study's own analysis. The sample table records 340,000 or so distinct CDR3 sequences; 15% to 20% of these occur just once. The leading ten clones occupy approximately 13% of the sample.

This TCR derives from an adult man with Graves' ophthalmopathy. The sequence joins TRBV18 to TRBJ2-5; the D element might be TRBD1 or TRBD2, as each aligns at 5 bases. The sample consisted of peripheral blood. The bases read TGTGCCAGCTCACCAACGGGACGTGAGACCCAGTACTTC. It specifies CASSPTGRETQYF. The entire variable domain, with the stretches around the CDR3 drawn from the reference TRBV18 and TRBJ2-5 proteins, is NAGVMQNPRHLVRRRGQEARLRCSPMKGHSHVYWYRQLPEEGLKFMVYLQKENIIDESGMPKERFSAEFPKEGPSILRIQQVVRGDSAAYFCASSPTGRETQYFGPGTRLLVL.